This T cell receptor beta chain emerged from a study of blood T cell repertoires in COVID-19. In the original analysis: Amplified reference gene primers provided the basis for estimating nucleated cell counts. The repertoire was sequenced with immunoSEQ multiplex PCR; TCRdb's copy has only in-frame clones and lacks some. V, J and clone size were drawn from that table, and D and trimming were deduced from the DNA. Among some 72,000 clones listed, 86% were seen once. V dropped 2 bases and J dropped 2 bases, with 12 bases sitting between them. From germline, CDR1 is MNHEY and CDR2 SVGEGT. The CDR3 covers 16 residues.

The sequence was obtained from a man over 45 with active or convalescent COVID-19. The V and J genes are TRBV6-2 or TRBV6-3 and TRBJ1-4, with D perhaps TRBD1 (5 bases). The sample comprised peripheral blood. CDR3 sequence reads: CASSYRRGLTNEKLFF. DNA for the CDR3: TGTGCCAGCAGTTACCGTAGGGGCCTGACTAATGAAAAACTGTTTTTT.